This T cell receptor beta chain came from a study of blood T cell repertoires in COVID-19 (dated by TCRdb to about 2020). Looking at the study overall: Collaborator samples came from the United States, Italy and Spain and covered acute and convalescent phases of COVID-19. Samples came from the ongoing ImmuneRACE study (first 160 participants) plus 1,254 subjects from 6 global collaborators. The prospective study material was composed of cDNA or gDNA derived from T cells, B-cell-depleted T cells, or PBMCs. Where available, HLA class I and class II types were taken from metadata supplied by the sample provider and were not determined by assay-based typing. The sample metadata nearly always contained a de-identified subject ID, COVID-19 status, age in years and sex. Subjects who had been exposed to COVID-19, were actively infected with it, or had recovered from it provided the deeply sampled blood TCRbeta repertoires that made up the dataset. A freely available public database, intended as a resource for researchers studying the immune response to SARS-CoV-2, is where the repertoires were released.

As for this clone: Its recognized antigen is unknown. No much larger clone is present one base from it, and per-base qualities are unavailable.

TCRbeta CDR3 regions were amplified from genomic DNA using the immunoSEQ Assay, a bias-controlled multiplex PCR. Per the original workflow: Nucleated cell counts per sample were estimated from amplification of reference gene primers within the assay. To quantify the absolute abundance of each unique TCRbeta CDR3 rearrangement, sequence reads were collapsed and filtered. Productive Simpson clonality was computed per sample as the square root of Simpson's diversity index over productive rearrangements. The immuneACCESS repertoire file appears here via TCRdb, limited to in-frame rearrangements. These files lack a portion of the clones; in checked studies, under half of the deficit traces to unresolved V genes, and the cause of the others is not known. V and J calls and clone size are those listed in that table; D and trimming were worked out from the DNA. The sample yields 130,000 to 150,000 clones; around 86% were counted once. The ten top clones hold 30% to 45% of the sample.

Points the paper makes about the study in general: The quantity of clinical and demographic metadata differed by source and by participant and was supplied without curation.

Samples from volunteer blood donors who had recovered from COVID-19 were contributed by a second Seattle source. The collaborating institutions used their own protocols to collect whole blood in K2EDTA tubes. For TCRbeta analysis, collaborator samples were shipped as frozen whole blood, as isolated PBMCs, or as DNA extracted from either sample type. V lost 5 bases and J lost 5 bases; the stretch between them is 16 bases long. The CDR3, from cysteine to phenylalanine, totals 14 residues. Here the CDR3 DNA is all that survives: 42 bases in frame from base 1. CDR1 SGHRS and CDR2 YFSETQ are derived from the germline V gene.

In this chain, TRBV5-1 is recombined with TRBJ1-2; 6 matching bases give a weak D call of TRBD1. Sequenced input: peripheral blood. The TCR comes from a man aged 50-59 years who had recovered from COVID-19. The sequenced DNA is TGCGCCAGCAGATTTTCAGGGGAGCTTTATGGCTACACCTTC. It encodes CASRFSGELYGYTF.